This T cell receptor (beta chain) was found in a study of T cell changes during pregnancy in multiple sclerosis. Assay used: immunoSEQ multiplex PCR; TCRdb lists only in-frame clones, some missing. The table has tens of thousands of clones, about 90% seen once. The germline gives CDR1 KGHSH, CDR2 LQKENI. This CDR3 has 14 residues. Losses at the gene ends were 3 bases for V and 6 bases for J; bases not matched to a gene: 4. The sample was CD4+ T cells from peripheral blood mononuclear cells, taken after pregnancy. The V gene is TRBV18, the J gene TRBJ2-1, with 8 bases lining up with TRBD2. The receptor's source is a female donor in good health, enrolled as a control in a pregnancy study. The CDR3 spells CASSPQTSGNEQFF. In nucleotides, the CDR3 is TGTGCCAGCTCACCGCAAACTAGCGGCAATGAGCAGTTCTTC.